Included here is one T cell receptor (beta chain) sequence, with context. This sample was included in a study of blood T cell repertoires in COVID-19. Across the whole study: The cDNA or gDNA used as material had been derived from T cells, B-cell-depleted T cells, or PBMCs.

Individuals aged about 18 to 90 years were recruited from 24 US areas. Cohort allocation depended upon clinical history that participants reported. In the original workflow: Using reference gene primer amplification, nucleated cell counts were estimated. Generated by immunoSEQ multiplex PCR, the TCRdb table keeps only in-frame clones and is missing some. The V and J calls and clone size are taken from that table; D and trimming were inferred from the DNA. Of 150,000 or so clones in the sample, around 90% were seen once. The CDR3 length is 15 residues. Trimming pared 4 bases from V and 5 bases from J, leaving 15 bases between. The germline V gene encodes CDR1 SGHNT and CDR2 YYREEE (reference sequence).

The chain links TRBV5-4 to TRBJ2-2, with a possible D match to TRBD2 (7 bases). This TCR was recovered from a woman aged 35 to 49 who had been exposed to COVID-19. The source material was PBMCs or T cells enriched from blood (not recorded which). The DNA for the CDR3 is TGTGCCAGCAGCCCTGGGGGGGGCGGGACCGGGGAGCTGTTTTTT. Protein product: CASSPGGGGTGELFF.